The 25 T cell receptor beta chains below all came from one sample that was sequenced in a study of lymphopenia after photon versus proton radiotherapy. Method: immunoSEQ multiplex PCR; TCRdb's copy keeps in-frame clones and lacks some. The table records tens of thousands of clones, roughly 89% of them present only once. The specimen was peripheral blood, collected from a patient treated with proton-based radiotherapy. The source is a woman aged 70-85 years with pancreatic cancer. Some clones in this sample may be carry-over from other donors' samples.

V usage is TRBV15 and J usage is TRBJ2-6; D unresolved. CDR3 size: 14 residues. V was shortened by 5 bases and J by 4 bases, with 9 bases between the two germline ends. Germline CDR1 is LNHNV and CDR2 is YYDKDF (reference sequence). CDR3 in amino acids: CATSVESGANVLTF. Written as DNA, the CDR3 is TGTGCCACCAGCGTAGAGTCCGGGGCCAACGTCCTGACTTTC.

CDR3 residues: CATTTGAFNTGELFF. CDR3 in DNA: TGTGCCACCACAACAGGGGCCTTCAACACCGGGGAGCTGTTTTTT. The rearrangement joins TRBV19 to TRBJ2-2; 7 bases are a match to TRBD1. J gave up 2 bases and V 10 bases, and 10 bases lay outside the gene matches. The CDR3 consists of 15 residues. From germline, CDR1 is LNHDA and CDR2 SQIVND (reference sequence). Complete variable domain (other parts from reference TRBV19 and TRBJ2-2): DGGITQSPKYLFRKEGQNVTLSCEQNLNHDAMYWYRQDPGQGLRLIYYSQIVNDFQKGDIAEGYSVSREKKESFPLTVTSAQKNPTAFYLCATTTGAFNTGELFFGEGSRLTVL.

The chain combines TRBV5-1 with TRBJ2-3; D tentatively reads TRBD1 or TRBD2 (5 bases each). The CDR3 runs 17 residues. Per the germline V gene, CDR1 is SGHRS and CDR2 is YFSETQ. Trimming took off 1 base at V and 1 base at J, with 16 bases between the two ends. The CDR3 nucleotides are TGCGCCAGCAGCTTGAGGGGAGAAGCCCTAGGCACAGATACGCAGTATTTT. It is translated as CASSLRGEALGTDTQYF.

The V and J genes are TRBV6-1 and TRBJ2-1, with D possibly matching TRBD1 (6 bases). Trimming stripped 5 bases from V and 1 base from J, with 12 bases between. The CDR3 has 15 residues. Germline assignment: CDR1 MNHNS and CDR2 SASEGT. The CDR3 region is CASSFHRESYNEQFF. CDR3 sequence (DNA): TGTGCCAGCAGTTTCCACAGGGAATCCTACAATGAGCAGTTCTTC.

The chain links TRBV11-1 to TRBJ2-7; possible D gene TRBD2, 6 bases. This CDR3 is 15 amino acids long. The V end lost 5 bases, the J end lost 0 bases, and 14 bases lay between the germline ends. Germline V lookup: CDR1 SGHAT, CDR2 FQDESV (reference sequence). The CDR3 DNA reads as TGTGCCAGCAGCCAGGGACTCGCACGCTCCTACGAGCAGTACTTC. Translating gives CASSQGLARSYEQYF. The full variable domain, completed using reference TRBV11-1 and TRBJ2-7, is EAEVAQSPRYKITEKSQAVAFWCDPISGHATLYWYRQILGQGPELLVQFQDESVVDDSQLPKDRFSAERLKGVDSTLKIQPAELGDSAMYLCASSQGLARSYEQYFGPGTRLTVT.

The gene calls are TRBV5-4 and TRBJ1-2, with a weak D call TRBD1 (6 bases). The germline V gene encodes CDR1 SGHNT and CDR2 YYREEE (reference sequence). Trimming removed 0 bases at V and 5 bases at J, with 14 bases between. This CDR3 region has 15 residues. The CDR3 coding sequence is TGTGCCAGCAGCTTGGACAGGGCGCTGTGGTATGGCTACACCTTC. This sequence encodes CASSLDRALWYGYTF.

The chain carries TRBV28 and TRBJ2-7; 9 nucleotides agree with TRBD2. J gave up 5 bases and V 6 bases, and 11 bases lay outside the gene matches. The CDR3 has 15 residues. Germline lookup yields CDR1 MDHEN and CDR2 SYDVKM. CDR3 DNA sequence: TGTGCCAGCAGCTTGACCGGACTAGCGACCCACGAGCAGTACTTC. This translates into CASSLTGLATHEQYF.

The V call is TRBV30, the J call TRBJ1-6, with a tentative D call TRBD1 (6 bases). This CDR3 comprises 15 residues. Trimming took 3 bases from V and 8 from J, leaving 17 bases between them. Germline V gives CDR1 GTSNPN, CDR2 SVGIG (reference sequence). For the CDR3, the DNA is TGTGCCTGGAGCGGCCTGCAGGGGCCCGATTCACCCCTCCACTTT. As protein: CAWSGLQGPDSPLHF.

The J gene is TRBJ2-1, the V gene TRBV4-3, with D maybe TRBD1 (5 bases). This CDR3 contains 12 residues. The germline V gene has CDR1 LGHNA and CDR2 YSLEER. Trimming stripped 4 bases from V and 10 bases from J, with 11 bases between. CDR3 amino acids: CASSPWGGEQFF. The CDR3 coding sequence is TGCGCCAGCAGCCCGTGGGGCGGCGAGCAGTTCTTC.

To note about this clone: At the DNA level, this CDR3 is encoded by other sequences in the same sample as well. The chain couples TRBV7-8 to TRBJ1-5; D possibly corresponds to TRBD1 (5 bases). The CDR3 has 15 amino acids. From germline, CDR1 is SGHVS and CDR2 FQNEAQ. Trimming cost V 0 bases and J 7 bases, with 13 bases left between them. CDR3 protein: CASSLAPTGGQPQHF. The DNA for the CDR3 is TGTGCCAGCAGCTTAGCCCCCACAGGAGGCCAGCCCCAGCATTTT.

The chain uses TRBV6-5 and TRBJ1-2; D gene unclear. V was shortened by 7 bases and J by 3 bases, with 9 bases between the two germline ends. The CDR3 spans 12 residues. Germline values: CDR1 MNHEY, CDR2 SVGAGI. Written as DNA, the CDR3 is TGTGCCAGCATGGGGTTTGACTATGGCTACACCTTC. It yields the protein CASMGFDYGYTF.

Only one count was recorded for this clone. The genes are TRBV10-3 and TRBJ2-3; TRBD2 aligns across 11 bases. Germline-derived CDR1 and CDR2 are ENHRY and SYGVKD. This CDR3 has 15 residues. V shed 10 bases, J shed 6 bases, and the junction held 12 bases outside the gene matches. The CDR3 sequence is CATSHTSGSSDTQYF. In DNA form, the CDR3 reads TGTGCCACATCCCACACTAGCGGGAGCTCCGATACGCAGTATTTT.

The chain employs TRBV27 and TRBJ2-7; 9 nucleotides line up with TRBD2. Germline V lookup: CDR1 MNHEY, CDR2 SMNVEV (reference sequence). Trimming took 5 bases from V and 1 from J; bases not matched to a gene: 12. The CDR3 is 17 amino acids. The CDR3 is CASSRNSGSASSYEQYF. The CDR3, as DNA: TGTGCCAGCAGTAGAAATAGCGGGAGCGCATCATCCTACGAGCAGTACTTC.

Here the CDR3 reads CASSLAGGTAQAFF. DNA for the CDR3: TGTGCCAGCAGCCTGGCAGGGGGCACCGCCCAAGCTTTCTTT. V gene TRBV7-9 combines with J gene TRBJ1-1; 8 positions agree with TRBD1. With 5 bases clipped from V and 9 bases from J, the junction kept 11 bases outside the gene matches. This CDR3 is 14 amino acids long. Germline lookup yields CDR1 SEHNR and CDR2 FQNEAQ (reference sequence).

This CDR3 reads CAYHIGAGGPIGELFF. In DNA form, the CDR3 reads TGTGCCTACCACATTGGGGCGGGAGGGCCGATCGGGGAGCTGTTTTTT. This sequence joins TRBV30 and TRBJ2-2; TRBD2 aligns across 9 bases. V was pared by 7 bases and J by 7 bases, with 16 bases of the junction left unmatched. The CDR3 is 16 residues long. The germline V gene encodes CDR1 GTSNPN and CDR2 SVGIG (reference sequence).

The gene calls are TRBV27 and TRBJ2-7, with 13 positions matching TRBD2. The germline V gene has CDR1 MNHEY and CDR2 SMNVEV (reference sequence). The V segment lost 5 bases and the J segment 0 bases; nucleotides outside the gene matches: 4. CDR3 length: 16 amino acids. CDR3 residues: CASSPGLAGVSYEQYF. The CDR3 bases are TGTGCCAGCAGTCCCGGACTAGCGGGAGTCTCCTACGAGCAGTACTTC.

This clone has just a few counts. The V call is TRBV5-1, the J call TRBJ1-2; 8 nucleotides agree with TRBD1. V lost 0 bases to trimming and J lost 2 bases; unmatched junction nucleotides: 3. The CDR3 totals 15 residues. CDR1 SGHRS and CDR2 YFSETQ come from the germline V gene. CDR3 sequence: CASSLAPGGNYGYTF. The CDR3, as DNA: TGCGCCAGCAGCTTGGCCCCAGGGGGCAACTATGGCTACACCTTC.

J is TRBJ1-1 and V is TRBV30, with D perhaps TRBD1 (6 bases). CDR3 length: 13 amino acids. V was shortened by 5 bases and J by 6 bases, with 16 bases between the two germline ends. Germline V gene sequence: CDR1 GTSNPN, CDR2 SVGIG (reference sequence). The CDR3 DNA follows: TGTGCCTGGGACGCCTCAGGGGCACCTGAAGCTTTCTTT. Translation: CAWDASGAPEAFF.

The genes are TRBV7-9 and TRBJ2-7, with 8 bases lining up with TRBD2. The CDR3 is 13 residues long. The ends lost 4 bases at V and 5 bases at J; junction bases unmatched: 4. Per the germline V gene, CDR1 is SEHNR and CDR2 is FQNEAQ (reference sequence). CDR3 loop: CASSSPTSDEQYF. The CDR3 DNA sequence: TGTGCCAGCAGCTCCCCGACTAGCGACGAGCAGTACTTC.

The rearrangement joins TRBV11-2 to TRBJ1-4, with no clear D. The CDR3 is made up of 14 amino acids. Germline values: CDR1 SGHAT, CDR2 FQNNGV. V lost 5 bases and J lost 8, with 15 bases in between. CDR3 residues: CASSPSTTAEKLFF. CDR3 nucleotides: TGTGCCAGCAGCCCTTCCACAACAGCGGAAAAACTGTTTTTT.

V is TRBV19 and J is TRBJ2-7; 7 nucleotides line up with TRBD2. The CDR3 has 14 residues. V lost 6 bases and J lost 0; bases outside the gene matches: 5. CDR1 is LNHDA and CDR2 is SQIVND in the germline V gene (reference sequence). CDR3 DNA: TGTGCCAGTAGGCTAGCGGAGAGCTCCTACGAGCAGTACTTC. Its translation is CASRLAESSYEQYF.

The V and J genes are TRBV6-6 and TRBJ1-1, with D possibly matching TRBD1 (6 bases). The CDR3 consists of 11 residues. Per the germline V gene, CDR1 is MNHNY and CDR2 is SVGAGI (reference sequence). V was pared by 6 bases and J by 11 bases, with 13 bases between. The CDR3 reads CASRKGDEAFF. CDR3 nucleotides: TGTGCCAGCAGAAAGGGGGATGAGGCTTTCTTT.

The rearrangement links TRBV5-4 to TRBJ2-5; a weak D match, TRBD1 (6 bases). The CDR3 is 14 residues long. V shed 0 bases and J shed 1 base, with 7 bases lying between them. Germline V gene sequence: CDR1 SGHNT, CDR2 YYREEE (reference sequence). As DNA, the CDR3 is TGTGCCAGCAGCTTGGTGGGGGCCCAAGAGACCCAGTACTTC. It translates to CASSLVGAQETQYF.

This clone was detected once. The chain joins TRBV18 to TRBJ1-3; D possibly corresponds to TRBD1 (5 bases). The CDR3 runs to 16 residues. CDR1 is KGHSH and CDR2 is LQKENI in the germline V gene. Between the trimmed V and J ends, which lost 5 bases and 0 bases, there was a span of 14 bases. Here the CDR3 reads CASSGGLTSSGNTIYF. CDR3 bases: TGTGCCAGCTCAGGGGGACTTACTTCCTCTGGAAACACCATATATTTT.

This chain uses TRBV6-1 with TRBJ1-5, with no clear D. V dropped 1 base and J dropped 2 bases, with 12 bases sitting between them. The CDR3 is made up of 16 amino acids. The germline CDR1 and CDR2 sequences are MNHNS and SASEGT. The CDR3 nucleotides are TGTGCCAGCAGTGAAGGGGCAGGAACGGGCAATCAGCCCCAGCATTTT. Its translation: CASSEGAGTGNQPQHF.